Presented here are 12 T cell receptor beta chains from one specimen sequenced in a study of shared clonotypes between healthy human individuals. The data were produced by immunoSEQ multiplex PCR, yet TCRdb's version contains in-frame clones alone and is incomplete. The repertoire includes roughly 1.4 million clones, roughly 98.5% of them detected once, and under 0.45% sits in the top ten. Material: naive CD4+ T cells sorted from blood. Subset of the sample: CD45RA+ positively selected. The receptors stem from a man aged 30-40 years in good health.

This chain uses TRBV28 with TRBJ2-1; no definite D call. Germline V gene lookup returns CDR1 MDHEN and CDR2 SYDVKM. This CDR3 region has 11 residues. The V and J ends lost 5 bases and 10 bases respectively, with 9 bases between them. In nucleotides, the CDR3 is TGTGCCAGCAGTCCCCTTTGGGAGCAGTTCTTC. Translating gives CASSPLWEQFF.

The V and J genes are TRBV6-4 and TRBJ2-1; 8 positions match TRBD2. Looked up from germline, CDR1 is MRHNA and CDR2 is SNTAGT. The CDR3 has 16 amino acids. Losses at the gene ends were 2 bases for V and 7 bases for J; bases not matched to a gene: 10. For the CDR3, the DNA is TGTGCCAGCAGTGACCCCGCGACCCCGGGGGGGAATGAGCAGTTCTTC. Translating gives CASSDPATPGGNEQFF.

This chain uses TRBV5-1 with TRBJ2-7; D possibly uses TRBD1 or TRBD2 (5 bases each). CDR1 is SGHRS and CDR2 is YFSETQ in the germline V gene. Trimming pared 4 bases from V and 5 bases from J, leaving 13 bases between. This CDR3 is built from 13 residues. The CDR3 loop reads CASSGSGTDEQYF. Here the CDR3 DNA reads TGCGCCAGCAGCGGATCCGGGACCGACGAGCAGTACTTC. Looking up the rest from reference TRBV5-1 and TRBJ2-7 gives the full variable domain: KAGVTQTPRYLIKTRGQQVTLSCSPISGHRSVSWYQQTPGQGLQFLFEYFSETQRNKGNFPGRFSGRQFSNSRSEMNVSTLELGDSALYLCASSGSGTDEQYFGPGTRLTVT.

The genes are TRBV7-3 and TRBJ2-3; D not certain. The CDR3 is made up of 14 amino acids. Germline CDR1 SGHTA, CDR2 FQGTGA. V lost 5 bases, J lost 6 bases, and 15 bases lay in between. The CDR3 region has the DNA TGTGCCAGCAGCCCCCCCGGAAGAGAGGATACGCAGTATTTT. The encoded protein is CASSPPGREDTQYF.

The chain is built from TRBV30 and TRBJ1-4; D unclear. CDR3 size: 13 residues. V was trimmed by 0 bases and J by 8 bases, leaving 10 bases between them. Germline CDR1 is GTSNPN and CDR2 is SVGIG (reference sequence). The CDR3 bases are TGTGCCTGGAGTGTAAGGTTAGGCGAAAAACTGTTTTTT. Protein sequence: CAWSVRLGEKLFF.

The chain recombines TRBV11-2 with TRBJ2-1; D is undetermined. The CDR3 consists of 15 residues. Germline CDR1 reads SGHAT; CDR2 reads FQNNGV. V lost 2 bases to trimming and J lost 4 bases, with 12 bases between them. The CDR3: CASSLKVTAYNEQFF. The CDR3 DNA follows: TGTGCCAGCAGCTTAAAGGTGACGGCTTACAATGAGCAGTTCTTC. Combining the CDR3 with reference TRBV11-2 and TRBJ2-1 gives the whole variable domain EAGVAQSPRYKIIEKRQSVAFWCNPISGHATLYWYQQILGQGPKLLIQFQNNGVVDDSQLPKDRFSAERLKGVDSTLKIQPAKLEDSAVYLCASSLKVTAYNEQFFGPGTRLTVL.

This clone was observed once. The chain uses TRBV13 and TRBJ2-5; D not resolved. Germline V gene lookup returns CDR1 PRHDT and CDR2 FYEKMQ (reference sequence). The CDR3 has 11 residues. V was shortened by 1 base and J by 7 bases, with 4 bases between the two germline ends. CDR3 region: CASSLEGTQYF. The CDR3 DNA reads TGTGCCAGCAGCTTAGAAGGGACCCAGTACTTC.

The rearrangement links TRBV29-1 to TRBJ1-5, with D perhaps matching TRBD1 (5 bases). Germline V lookup: CDR1 SQVTM, CDR2 ANQGSEA. V dropped 5 bases and J dropped 5 bases, with 10 bases sitting between them. This CDR3 spans 12 amino acids. The DNA of the CDR3 is TGCAGCGTTCAGGGTTGGGATCAGCCCCAGCATTTT. Its translation is CSVQGWDQPQHF. The full variable domain, completed using reference TRBV29-1 and TRBJ1-5, is SAVISQKPSRDICQRGTSLTIQCQVDSQVTMMFWYRQQPGQSLTLIATANQGSEATYESGFVIDKFPISRPNLTFSTLTVSNMSPEDSSIYLCSVQGWDQPQHFGDGTRLSIL.

The chain is built from TRBV9 and TRBJ2-1; D is tentatively TRBD1 or TRBD2 (6 bases each). CDR3 length equals 14 residues. Germline V gene sequence: CDR1 SGDLS, CDR2 YYNGEE. The germline V and J ends were trimmed by 0 bases and 8 bases, with 12 bases remaining between them. CDR3 bases: TGTGCCAGCAGCGTAGAGGGGGGAGGCTATGAGCAGTTCTTC. Amino acid sequence: CASSVEGGGYEQFF. The full variable domain, its missing parts supplied by reference TRBV9 and TRBJ2-1, is DSGVTQTPKHLITATGQRVTLRCSPRSGDLSVYWYQQSLDQGLQFLIQYYNGEERAKGNILERFSAQQFPDLHSELNLSSLELGDSALYFCASSVEGGGYEQFFGPGTRLTVL.

The rearrangement uses TRBV5-1 and TRBJ1-2; D not certain. Germline CDR1 SGHRS, CDR2 YFSETQ. V lost 2 bases and J 1 base, leaving 6 bases between the germline ends. This CDR3 is built from 13 residues. The chain's CDR3 is CASSFSINYGYTF. The CDR3 DNA sequence: TGCGCCAGCAGCTTTAGTATTAACTATGGCTACACCTTC.

The genes are TRBV5-4 and TRBJ2-3; the D gene is possibly TRBD1 (5 bases). The length of the CDR3 is 14 residues. Trimming left V 2 bases short and J 2 bases short, with 9 bases between. CDR1 is SGHNT and CDR2 is YYREEE in the germline V gene (reference sequence). The DNA for the CDR3 is TGTGCCAGCAGCTTTCCAGGGCACACAGATACGCAGTATTTT. This encodes CASSFPGHTDTQYF.

The chain has TRBV4-2 and TRBJ2-1, with 10 positions matching TRBD2. Germline lookup yields CDR1 LGHNA and CDR2 YNFKEQ. CDR3 length equals 14 residues. Germline trimming cut 2 bases from V and 6 bases from J; bases unmatched to any gene: 1. In DNA, the CDR3 is TGTGCCAGCAGCCAACGGACTAGCGGCAATGAGCAGTTCTTC. Translated: CASSQRTSGNEQFF.